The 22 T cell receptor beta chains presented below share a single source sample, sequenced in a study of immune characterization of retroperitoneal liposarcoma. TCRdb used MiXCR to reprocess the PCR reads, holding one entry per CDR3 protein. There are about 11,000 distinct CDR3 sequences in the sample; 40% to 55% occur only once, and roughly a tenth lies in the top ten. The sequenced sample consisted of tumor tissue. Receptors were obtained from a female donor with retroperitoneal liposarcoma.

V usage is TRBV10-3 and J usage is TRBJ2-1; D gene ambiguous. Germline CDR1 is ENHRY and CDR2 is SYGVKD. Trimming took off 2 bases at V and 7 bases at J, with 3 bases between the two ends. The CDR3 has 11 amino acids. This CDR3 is CAISEGNEQFF. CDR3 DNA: TGTGCCATCAGTGAGGGGAATGAGCAGTTCTTC.

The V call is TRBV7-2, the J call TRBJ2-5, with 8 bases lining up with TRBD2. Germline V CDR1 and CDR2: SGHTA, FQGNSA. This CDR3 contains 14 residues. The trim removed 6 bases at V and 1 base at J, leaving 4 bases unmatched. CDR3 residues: CASRTGLAQETQYF. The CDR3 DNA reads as TGTGCCAGCAGAACCGGACTAGCCCAAGAGACCCAGTACTTC.

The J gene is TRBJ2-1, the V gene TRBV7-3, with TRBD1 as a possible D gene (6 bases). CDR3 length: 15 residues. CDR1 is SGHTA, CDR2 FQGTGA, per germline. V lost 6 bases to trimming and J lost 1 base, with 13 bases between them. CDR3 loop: CASSPIGGSYNEQFF. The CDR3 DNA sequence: TGTGCCAGCAGTCCCATAGGGGGATCCTACAATGAGCAGTTCTTC.

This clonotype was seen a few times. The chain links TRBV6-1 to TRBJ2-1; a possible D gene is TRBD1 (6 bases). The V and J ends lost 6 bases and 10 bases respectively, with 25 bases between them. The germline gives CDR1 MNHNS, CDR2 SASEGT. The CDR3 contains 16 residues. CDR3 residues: CASSLRTATILNEQFF. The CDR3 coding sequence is TGTGCCAGCAGCCTCCGGACAGCGACCATCCTGAACGAGCAGTTCTTC.

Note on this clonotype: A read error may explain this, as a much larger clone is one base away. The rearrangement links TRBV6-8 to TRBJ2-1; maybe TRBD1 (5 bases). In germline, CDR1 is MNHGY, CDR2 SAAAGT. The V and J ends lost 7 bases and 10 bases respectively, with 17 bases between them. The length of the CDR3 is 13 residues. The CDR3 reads CASTFDRHSEQFF. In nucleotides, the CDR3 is TGTGCCAGCACCTTTGACAGACATTCCGAGCAGTTCTTC.

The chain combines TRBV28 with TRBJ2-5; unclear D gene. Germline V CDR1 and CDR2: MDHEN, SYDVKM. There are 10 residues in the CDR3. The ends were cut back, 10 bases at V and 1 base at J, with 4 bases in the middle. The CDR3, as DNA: TGTGCCACTCTCCAAGAGACCCAGTACTTC. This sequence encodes CATLQETQYF.

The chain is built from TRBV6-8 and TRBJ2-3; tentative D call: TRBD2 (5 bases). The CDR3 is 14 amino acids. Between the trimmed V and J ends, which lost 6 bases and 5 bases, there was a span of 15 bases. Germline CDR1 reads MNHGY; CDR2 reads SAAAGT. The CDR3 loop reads CASSPLAPGDTQYF. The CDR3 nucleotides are TGTGCCAGCAGCCCCCTAGCCCCCGGAGATACGCAGTATTTT.

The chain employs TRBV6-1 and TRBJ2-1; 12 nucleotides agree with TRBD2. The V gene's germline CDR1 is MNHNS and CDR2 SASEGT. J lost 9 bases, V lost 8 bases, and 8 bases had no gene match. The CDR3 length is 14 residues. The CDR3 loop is CASEGTSGRFEQFF. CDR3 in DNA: TGTGCCAGCGAGGGAACTAGCGGGAGGTTTGAGCAGTTCTTC.

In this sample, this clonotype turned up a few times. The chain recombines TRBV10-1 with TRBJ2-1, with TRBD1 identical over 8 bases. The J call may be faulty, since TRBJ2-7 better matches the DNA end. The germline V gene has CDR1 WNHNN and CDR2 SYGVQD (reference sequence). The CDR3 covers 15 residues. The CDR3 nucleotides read TGCGCCAGCAGAGACCGGGACAGGCTAGCCTACGAGCAGTACGTC. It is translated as CASRDRDRLAYEQYV.

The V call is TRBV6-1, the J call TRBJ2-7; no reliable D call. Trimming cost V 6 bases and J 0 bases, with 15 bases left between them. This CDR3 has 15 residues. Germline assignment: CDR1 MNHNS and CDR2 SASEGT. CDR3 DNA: TGTGCCAGCAGATTCGACGGAACAAGCTCCTACGAGCAGTACTTC. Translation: CASRFDGTSSYEQYF.

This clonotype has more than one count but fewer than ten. CDR3 sequence reads: CASSSVRDAGNSPLHF. The CDR3 DNA follows: TGTGCCAGCAGTTCTGTCCGGGACGCGGGTAATTCACCCCTCCACTTT. The genes are TRBV6-1 and TRBJ1-6; perhaps TRBD1 as D (5 bases). The CDR3 sequence is 16 residues long. V gave up 5 bases and J gave up 6 bases, with 17 bases separating them. The germline V gene has CDR1 MNHNS and CDR2 SASEGT.

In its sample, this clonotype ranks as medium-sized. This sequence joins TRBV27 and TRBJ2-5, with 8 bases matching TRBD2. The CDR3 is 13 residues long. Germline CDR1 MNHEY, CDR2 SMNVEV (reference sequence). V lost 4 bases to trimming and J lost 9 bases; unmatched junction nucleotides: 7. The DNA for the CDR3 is TGTGCCAGCAGTTCCCGGGGGGGCACGGCCCAGTACTTC. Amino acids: CASSSRGGTAQYF.

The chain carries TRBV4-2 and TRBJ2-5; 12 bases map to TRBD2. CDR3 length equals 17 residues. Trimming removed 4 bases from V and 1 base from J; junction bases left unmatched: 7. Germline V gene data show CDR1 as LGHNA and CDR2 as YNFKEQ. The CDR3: CASSLGLAGPSQETQYF. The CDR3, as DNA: TGTGCCAGCAGCCTGGGACTAGCGGGTCCTTCCCAAGAGACCCAGTACTTC.

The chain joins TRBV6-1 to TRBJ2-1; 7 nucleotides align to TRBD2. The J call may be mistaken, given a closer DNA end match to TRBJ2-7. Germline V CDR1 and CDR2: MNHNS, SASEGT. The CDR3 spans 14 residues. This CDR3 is CASSEVGGVYEQYF. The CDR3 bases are TGTGCCAGCAGTGAAGTGGGGGGGGTCTACGAGCAGTACTTC.

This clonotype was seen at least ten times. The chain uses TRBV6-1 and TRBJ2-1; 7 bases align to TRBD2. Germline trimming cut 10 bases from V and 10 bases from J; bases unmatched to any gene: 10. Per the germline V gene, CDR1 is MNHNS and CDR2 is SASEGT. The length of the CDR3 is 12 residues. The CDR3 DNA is TGTGCCACAATGCGGGGGAGAAGCGAGCAGTTCTTC. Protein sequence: CATMRGRSEQFF.

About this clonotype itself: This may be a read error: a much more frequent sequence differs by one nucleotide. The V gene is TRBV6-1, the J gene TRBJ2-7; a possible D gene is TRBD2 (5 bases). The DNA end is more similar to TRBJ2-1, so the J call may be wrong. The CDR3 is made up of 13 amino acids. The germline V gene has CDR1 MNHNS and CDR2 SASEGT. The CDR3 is CVSKRQSSYEQFF. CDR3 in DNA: TGTGTCAGCAAGCGGCAGAGCTCCTACGAGCAGTTCTTC.

Written as DNA, the CDR3 is TGTGCCAGCATCTTGACTAGCGGTGGATGGGAGACCCAGTACTTC. It codes for CASILTSGGWETQYF. The gene calls are TRBV6-1 and TRBJ2-1; 9 nucleotides agree with TRBD2. The end of the DNA aligns better with TRBJ2-5, so the J call may be wrong. Germline V gene data show CDR1 as MNHNS and CDR2 as SASEGT. This CDR3 contains 15 residues.

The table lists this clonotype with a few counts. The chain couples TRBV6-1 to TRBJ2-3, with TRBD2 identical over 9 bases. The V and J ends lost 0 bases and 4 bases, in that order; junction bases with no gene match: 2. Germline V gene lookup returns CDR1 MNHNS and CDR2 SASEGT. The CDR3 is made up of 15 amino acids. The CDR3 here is CASSEASGSPDTQYF. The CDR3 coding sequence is TGTGCCAGCAGTGAAGCTAGCGGGAGCCCAGATACGCAGTATTTT.

CDR3 DNA sequence: TGTGCCAGCAGTTTAGCGCCCTCAACTAATGAAAAACTGTTTTTT. Its protein product is CASSLAPSTNEKLFF. The chain has TRBV12-3 or TRBV12-4 and TRBJ1-4; D is ambiguous. The CDR3 totals 15 residues. V lost 0 bases to trimming and J lost 0 bases, with 5 bases between them.

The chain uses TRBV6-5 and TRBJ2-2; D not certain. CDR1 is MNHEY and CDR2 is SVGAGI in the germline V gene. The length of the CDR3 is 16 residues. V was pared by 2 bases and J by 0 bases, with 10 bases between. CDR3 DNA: TGTGCCAGCAGTTACGGGGTGGTCACGAACACCGGGGAGCTGTTTTTT. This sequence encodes CASSYGVVTNTGELFF.

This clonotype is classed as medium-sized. The CDR3 loop is CASSGPGGTYEQYF. CDR3 nucleotides: TGTGCCAGCAGTGGGCCCGGGGGAACCTACGAGCAGTACTTC. This chain joins TRBV6-1 and TRBJ2-7, with D possibly being TRBD2 (6 bases). The CDR3 contains 14 residues. V was cut by 4 bases and J by 2 bases, with 12 bases left in between. Per the germline V gene, CDR1 is MNHNS and CDR2 is SASEGT.

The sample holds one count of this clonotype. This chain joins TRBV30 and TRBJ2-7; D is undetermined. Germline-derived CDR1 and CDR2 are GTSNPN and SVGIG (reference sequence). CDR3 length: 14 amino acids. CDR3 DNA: TGTGACTGGAGTTCAACGTGTGCTCTTCCGATCAGCACTGTC. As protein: CDWSSTCALPISTV.